The 22 T cell receptor beta chains reported below all come from one sample, sequenced in a study of blood T cell repertoires in COVID-19. Generated by immunoSEQ multiplex PCR, the TCRdb table keeps only in-frame clones and is missing some. The sample shows about 160,000 clones, 70% to 80% of them seen only once. The sequencing input was peripheral blood. The receptors were gathered from a woman aged 55-69 years with COVID-19, enrolled during active disease.

In DNA form, the CDR3 reads TGCGCCAGCAGCGCTAGCGGGGGCGACATTCAGTACTTC. Translation: CASSASGGDIQYF. J is TRBJ2-4 and V is TRBV5-1; TRBD2 matches at 10 bases. The CDR3 contains 13 residues. Germline CDR1 is SGHRS and CDR2 is YFSETQ. The ends lost 4 bases at V and 8 bases at J; junction bases unmatched: 3.

This chain links TRBV15 with TRBJ2-3; D may be TRBD2 (6 bases). Germline V gene sequence: CDR1 LNHNV, CDR2 YYDKDF (reference sequence). V dropped 1 base and J dropped 0 bases, with 14 bases sitting between them. CDR3 length: 17 amino acids. CDR3 amino acids: CATSRAGGSPSTDTQYF. CDR3 DNA: TGTGCCACCAGCAGAGCTGGGGGGTCCCCTAGCACAGATACGCAGTATTTT.

This chain connects TRBV19 to TRBJ2-3; 8 bases line up with TRBD2. Germline loops: CDR1 LNHDA, CDR2 SQIVND (reference sequence). V was clipped by 2 bases and J by 3 bases; unmatched bases: 7. The CDR3 contains 16 residues. CDR3 bases: TGTGCCAGTAGTATACGGGGCGGACTAGCAACAGATACGCAGTATTTT. Amino acids: CASSIRGGLATDTQYF.

This clone was counted only a few times. The chain joins TRBV5-6 to TRBJ2-3, with 9 bases lining up with TRBD2. CDR1 is SGHDT and CDR2 is YYEEEE in the germline V gene. CDR3 length equals 17 residues. V was pared by 1 base and J by 4 bases, with 10 bases of the junction left unmatched. The CDR3 loop is CASSLFLLPSGADTQYF. The CDR3 coding sequence is TGTGCCAGCAGCTTGTTTTTGTTGCCTAGCGGGGCAGATACGCAGTATTTT.

The rearrangement links TRBV5-1 to TRBJ2-7, with a weak D call TRBD2 (6 bases). CDR1 and CDR2 (germline): SGHRS, YFSETQ. Trimming took 0 bases from V and 5 from J, leaving 12 bases between them. CDR3 size: 14 residues. CDR3 bases: TGCGCCAGCAGCTTGGGGCTAGCGAACGACGAGCAGTACTTC. Its translation: CASSLGLANDEQYF.

The chain employs TRBV21-1 and TRBJ2-3; the D call of TRBD1 is as the table states it, not checked on the DNA. TRBV21-1 is reported as a pseudogene. The CDR3 consists of 14 residues. CDR3: CASSKGRVIDTQYF. As DNA, the CDR3 is TGTGCCAGCAGCAAGGGCAGGGTAATAGATACGCAGTATTTT.

This clone was counted a single time. This rearrangement joins TRBV3-1 (or the pseudogene TRBV3-2) to TRBJ1-2, with 7 bases that match TRBD1. The ends lost 4 bases at V and 6 bases at J; junction bases unmatched: 5. The CDR3 has 13 residues. CDR1 is LGHDT and CDR2 is YNNKEL in the germline V gene (reference sequence). CDR3 in amino acids: CASSPMDRNGYTF. In DNA, the CDR3 is TGTGCCAGCAGCCCGATGGACAGGAATGGCTACACCTTC.

The chain carries TRBV28 and TRBJ2-3; D is perhaps TRBD1 (6 bases). Germline V gene sequence: CDR1 MDHEN, CDR2 SYDVKM. There are 15 residues in the CDR3. Trimming left V 6 bases short and J 3 bases short, with 16 bases between. CDR3 in DNA: TGTGCCAGCAGCCACAGGGCTCCTCGGACAGATACGCAGTATTTT. Translating gives CASSHRAPRTDTQYF.

The chain uses TRBV3-1 (or the pseudogene TRBV3-2) and TRBJ2-6; D gene unclear. The CDR3 loop spans 14 amino acids. Deletions cut 4 bases from V and 1 base from J, with 5 bases between. The germline CDR1 and CDR2 sequences are LGHDT and YNNKEL (reference sequence). The CDR3 loop reads CASSLTSGANVLTF. In nucleotides, the CDR3 is TGTGCCAGCAGCCTTACATCTGGGGCCAACGTCCTGACTTTC.

Regarding this clone: Other DNA sequences from this sample encode an identical CDR3 as well. The chain is built from TRBV19 and TRBJ1-5, with D possibly being TRBD1 (5 bases). Germline V CDR1 and CDR2: LNHDA, SQIVND (reference sequence). The CDR3 contains 15 residues. The germline V and J ends were trimmed by 1 base and 3 bases, with 10 bases remaining between them. The CDR3 reads CASSIGGRNNQPQHF. The CDR3 DNA reads as TGTGCCAGTAGTATAGGGGGCAGGAACAATCAGCCCCAGCATTTT. The whole variable domain, filled in from reference TRBV19 and TRBJ1-5, reads DGGITQSPKYLFRKEGQNVTLSCEQNLNHDAMYWYRQDPGQGLRLIYYSQIVNDFQKGDIAEGYSVSREKKESFPLTVTSAQKNPTAFYLCASSIGGRNNQPQHFGDGTRLSIL.

The chain links TRBV2 to TRBJ2-7; D ambiguous. CDR1 and CDR2 from the germline V gene are SNHLY and FYNNEI. Trimming removed 4 bases from V and 6 bases from J, with 13 bases in between. The CDR3 loop spans 13 amino acids. CDR3 coding DNA: TGTGCCAGCAGTGTTAACACAATAACCGAGCAGTACGTC. This sequence encodes CASSVNTITEQYV.

The chain has TRBV18 and TRBJ2-2; no definite D call. Germline V CDR1 and CDR2: KGHSH, LQKENI. This CDR3 has 12 amino acids. V was pared by 3 bases and J by 6 bases, with 5 bases between. The CDR3 DNA reads as TGTGCCAGCTCACCGGCGGCCGGGGAGCTGTTTTTT. Translated: CASSPAAGELFF. Together with reference TRBV18 and TRBJ2-2, the CDR3 gives the full variable domain: NAGVMQNPRHLVRRRGQEARLRCSPMKGHSHVYWYRQLPEEGLKFMVYLQKENIIDESGMPKERFSAEFPKEGPSILRIQQVVRGDSAAYFCASSPAAGELFFGEGSRLTVL.

This chain uses TRBV27 with TRBJ2-5, with 13 bases matching TRBD2. The length of the CDR3 is 15 residues. Germline CDR1 MNHEY, CDR2 SMNVEV (reference sequence). V was clipped by 3 bases and J by 5 bases; unmatched bases: 3. CDR3 amino acids: CASSFGLAGVETQYF. CDR3 nucleotides: TGTGCCAGCAGTTTTGGACTAGCGGGGGTTGAGACCCAGTACTTC.

The gene calls are TRBV25-1 and TRBJ1-1; 7 nucleotides align to TRBD1. Losses at the gene ends were 0 bases for V and 11 bases for J; bases not matched to a gene: 12. The CDR3 spans 15 residues. CDR1 is MGHDK and CDR2 is SYGVNS in the germline V gene. CDR3 in amino acids: CASSEYVLNRGEAFF. Written as DNA, the CDR3 is TGTGCCAGCAGTGAATATGTCCTTAACAGGGGAGAGGCTTTCTTT.

This rearrangement joins TRBV9 to TRBJ2-2; 10 bases are shared with TRBD2. Germline values: CDR1 SGDLS, CDR2 YYNGEE. V lost 0 bases and J lost 5; bases outside the gene matches: 4. There are 16 residues in the CDR3. This CDR3 is CASSVDPAGGTGELFF. The CDR3 bases are TGTGCCAGCAGCGTAGATCCAGCGGGGGGGACCGGGGAGCTGTTTTTT.

The rearrangement uses TRBV14 and TRBJ1-6, with 7 bases identical to TRBD1. J gave up 0 bases and V 4 bases, and 6 bases lay outside the gene matches. The CDR3 loop spans 17 amino acids. Germline-derived CDR1 and CDR2 are SGHDN and FVKESK. The CDR3 reads CASSRGQESSYNSPLHF. DNA for the CDR3: TGTGCCAGCAGCCGAGGACAGGAGAGCTCCTATAATTCACCCCTCCACTTT.

The chain recombines TRBV7-6 with TRBJ2-1; 9 positions agree with TRBD2. V shed 1 base and J 4 bases; nucleotides not matched to a gene: 14. The CDR3 sequence is 19 residues long. Germline-derived CDR1 and CDR2 are SGHVS and FNYEAQ. The CDR3, as DNA: TGTGCCAGCAGCTTAGGATTGCCTAGCGGGAAAGGGGAATACAATGAGCAGTTCTTC. As protein: CASSLGLPSGKGEYNEQFF.

In its sample, this clone was seen a few times. The chain recombines TRBV2 with TRBJ1-1; maybe TRBD1 (6 bases). Germline loops: CDR1 SNHLY, CDR2 FYNNEI. V was pared by 7 bases and J by 7 bases, with 13 bases between. The CDR3 sequence is 12 residues long. The CDR3 here is CASKRSGVEAFF. CDR3 DNA: TGTGCCAGCAAAAGATCAGGGGTTGAAGCTTTCTTT.

This clone was counted once. The chain joins TRBV19 to TRBJ2-2; 11 positions agree with TRBD1. V was clipped by 6 bases and J by 4 bases; unmatched bases: 4. Per the germline V gene, CDR1 is LNHDA and CDR2 is SQIVND (reference sequence). CDR3 length equals 15 residues. CDR3 sequence reads: CASRDRGQVTGELFF. The CDR3 DNA reads TGTGCCAGTAGGGACAGGGGGCAGGTCACCGGGGAGCTGTTTTTT.

The genes are TRBV7-3 and TRBJ2-1; D is perhaps TRBD1 (5 bases). V dropped 2 bases and J dropped 8 bases, with 13 bases sitting between them. This CDR3 contains 14 residues. CDR1 is SGHTA, CDR2 FQGTGA, per germline. The CDR3 spells CASSLPGHGYEQFF. The DNA for the CDR3 is TGTGCCAGCAGCTTACCAGGACACGGCTATGAGCAGTTCTTC.

The chain is built from TRBV5-4 and TRBJ2-5, with 9 bases that match TRBD1. The CDR3 extends over 12 amino acids. The germline V gene encodes CDR1 SGHNT and CDR2 YYREEE (reference sequence). V lost 4 bases, J lost 7 bases, and 2 bases stayed unmatched. The CDR3 coding sequence is TGTGCCAGCAGCACGGGACAGGGGACCCAGTACTTC. Translation gives CASSTGQGTQYF.

The CDR3 DNA reads as TGCGCCAGCAGCTTCGACAGGGGCGACACCGGGGAGCTGTTTTTT. It yields the protein CASSFDRGDTGELFF. The J gene is TRBJ2-2, the V gene TRBV5-1; 8 nucleotides match TRBD1. J gave up 3 bases and V 2 bases, and 3 bases lay outside the gene matches. The CDR3 totals 15 residues. CDR1 and CDR2 (germline): SGHRS, YFSETQ.